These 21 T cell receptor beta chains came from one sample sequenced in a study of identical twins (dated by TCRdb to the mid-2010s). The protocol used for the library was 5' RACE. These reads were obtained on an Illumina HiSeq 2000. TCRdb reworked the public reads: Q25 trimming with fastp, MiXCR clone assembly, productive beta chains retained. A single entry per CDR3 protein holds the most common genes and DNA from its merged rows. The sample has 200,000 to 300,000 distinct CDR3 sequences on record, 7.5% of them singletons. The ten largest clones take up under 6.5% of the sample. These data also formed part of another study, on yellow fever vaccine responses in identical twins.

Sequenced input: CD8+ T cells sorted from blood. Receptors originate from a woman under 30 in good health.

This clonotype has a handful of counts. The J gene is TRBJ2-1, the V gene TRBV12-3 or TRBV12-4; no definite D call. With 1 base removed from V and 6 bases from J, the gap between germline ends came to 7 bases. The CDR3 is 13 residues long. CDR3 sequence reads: CASSLELGNEQFF. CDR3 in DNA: TGTGCCAGCAGTTTAGAACTTGGCAATGAGCAGTTCTTC.

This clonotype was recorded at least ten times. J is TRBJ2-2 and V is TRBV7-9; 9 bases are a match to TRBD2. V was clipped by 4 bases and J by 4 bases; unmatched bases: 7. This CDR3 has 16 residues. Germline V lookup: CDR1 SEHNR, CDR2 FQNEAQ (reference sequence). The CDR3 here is CASSSTSGLVTGELFF. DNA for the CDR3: TGTGCCAGCAGCTCGACTAGCGGACTAGTCACCGGGGAGCTGTTTTTT.

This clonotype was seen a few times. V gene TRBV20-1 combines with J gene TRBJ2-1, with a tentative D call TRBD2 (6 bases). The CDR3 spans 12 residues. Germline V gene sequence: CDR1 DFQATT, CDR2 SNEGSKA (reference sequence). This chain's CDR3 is CSTGVSYNEQFF. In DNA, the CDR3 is TGCAGCACGGGAGTATCCTACAATGAGCAGTTCTTC.

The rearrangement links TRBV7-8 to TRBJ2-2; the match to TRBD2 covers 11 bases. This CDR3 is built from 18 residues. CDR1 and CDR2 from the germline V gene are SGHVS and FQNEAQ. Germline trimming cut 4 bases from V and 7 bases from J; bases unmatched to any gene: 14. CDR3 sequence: CASSWPLLAGGPGGELFF. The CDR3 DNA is TGTGCCAGCAGCTGGCCCCTATTAGCGGGAGGGCCCGGCGGGGAGCTGTTTTTT.

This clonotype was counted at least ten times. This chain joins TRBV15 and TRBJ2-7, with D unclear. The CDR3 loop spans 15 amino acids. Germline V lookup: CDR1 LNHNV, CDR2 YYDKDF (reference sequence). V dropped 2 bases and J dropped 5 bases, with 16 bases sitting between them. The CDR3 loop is CATSRLSPFTDEQYF. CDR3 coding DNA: TGTGCCACCAGCAGATTATCCCCATTTACCGACGAGCAGTACTTC.

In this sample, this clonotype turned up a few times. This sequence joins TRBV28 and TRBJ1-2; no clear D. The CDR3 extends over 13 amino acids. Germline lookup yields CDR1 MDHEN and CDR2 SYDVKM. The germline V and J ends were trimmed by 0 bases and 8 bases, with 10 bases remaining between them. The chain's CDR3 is CASSLWVFGGYTF. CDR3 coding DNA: TGTGCCAGCAGTTTATGGGTCTTCGGAGGCTACACCTTC.

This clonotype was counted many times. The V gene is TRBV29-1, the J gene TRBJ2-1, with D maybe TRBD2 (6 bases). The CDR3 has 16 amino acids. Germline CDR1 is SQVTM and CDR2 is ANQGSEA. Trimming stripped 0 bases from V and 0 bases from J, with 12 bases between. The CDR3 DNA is TGCAGCGTTGAAGACGGGTTGACTAGCTCCTACAATGAGCAGTTCTTC. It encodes CSVEDGLTSSYNEQFF.

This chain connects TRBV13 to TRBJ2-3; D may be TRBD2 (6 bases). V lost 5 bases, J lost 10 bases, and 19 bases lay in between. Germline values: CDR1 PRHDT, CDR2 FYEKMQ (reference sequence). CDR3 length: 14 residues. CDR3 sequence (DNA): TGTGCCAGCAGCCCCGAGAGGGACTGGAGTTCGCAGTATTTT. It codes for CASSPERDWSSQYF.

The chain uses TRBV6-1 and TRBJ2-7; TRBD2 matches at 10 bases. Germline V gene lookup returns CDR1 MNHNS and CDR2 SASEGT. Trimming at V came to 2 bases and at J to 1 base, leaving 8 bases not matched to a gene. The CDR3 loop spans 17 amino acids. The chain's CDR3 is CASSERSPSGSSYEQYF. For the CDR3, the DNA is TGTGCCAGCAGTGAAAGATCCCCTAGCGGGAGTTCCTACGAGCAGTACTTC.

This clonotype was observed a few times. CDR3 sequence reads: CASSQGLAGAYNEQFF. In DNA, the CDR3 is TGTGCCAGCAGCCAAGGTTTAGCGGGAGCCTACAATGAGCAGTTCTTC. This chain links TRBV3-1 with TRBJ2-1, with 9 bases identical to TRBD2. The trim removed 1 base at V and 2 bases at J, leaving 3 bases unmatched. The germline V gene has CDR1 LGHDT and CDR2 YNNKEL (reference sequence). This CDR3 has 16 residues.

DNA of the CDR3: TGTGCCAGCAGTAGCAGGGTACCGAACACTGAAGCTTTCTTT. The encoded protein is CASSSRVPNTEAFF. V and J are TRBV12-3 or TRBV12-4 and TRBJ1-1; TRBD1 is a possible D gene (5 bases). Deletions cut 5 bases from V and 1 base from J, with 11 bases between. This CDR3 is built from 14 residues.

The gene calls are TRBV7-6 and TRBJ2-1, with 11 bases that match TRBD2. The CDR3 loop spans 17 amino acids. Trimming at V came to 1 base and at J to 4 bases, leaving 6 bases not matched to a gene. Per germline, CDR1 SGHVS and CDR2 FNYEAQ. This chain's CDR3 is CASSLEIAGGGYNEQFF. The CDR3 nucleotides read TGTGCCAGCAGCTTAGAAATAGCGGGAGGGGGTTACAATGAGCAGTTCTTC.

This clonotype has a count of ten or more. The CDR3 coding sequence is TGCAGTGCCGAACAGGATCCTAATGAGCAGTTCTTC. As protein: CSAEQDPNEQFF. The chain couples TRBV20-1 to TRBJ2-1; the D gene is possibly TRBD1 (5 bases). Germline lookup yields CDR1 DFQATT and CDR2 SNEGSKA (reference sequence). The CDR3 has 12 amino acids. V was trimmed by 6 bases and J by 7 bases, leaving 13 bases between them.

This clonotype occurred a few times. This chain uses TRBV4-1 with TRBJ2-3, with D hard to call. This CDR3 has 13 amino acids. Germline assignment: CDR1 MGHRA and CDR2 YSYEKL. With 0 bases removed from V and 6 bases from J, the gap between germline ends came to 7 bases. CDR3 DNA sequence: TGCGCCAGCAGCCAAGACCTGCCGGATACGCAGTATTTT. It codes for CASSQDLPDTQYF.

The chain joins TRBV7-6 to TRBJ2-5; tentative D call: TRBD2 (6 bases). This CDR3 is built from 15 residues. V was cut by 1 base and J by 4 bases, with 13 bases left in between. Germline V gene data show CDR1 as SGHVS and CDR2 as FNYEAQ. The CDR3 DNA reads TGTGCCAGCAGCTTAGACAGCGGGTGGAGAGAGACCCAGTACTTC. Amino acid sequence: CASSLDSGWRETQYF. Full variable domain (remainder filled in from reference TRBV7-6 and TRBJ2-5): GAGVSQSPRYKVTKRGQDVALRCDPISGHVSLYWYRQALGQGPEFLTYFNYEAQQDKSGLPNDRFSAERPEGSISTLTIQRTEQRDSAMYRCASSLDSGWRETQYFGPGTRLLVL.

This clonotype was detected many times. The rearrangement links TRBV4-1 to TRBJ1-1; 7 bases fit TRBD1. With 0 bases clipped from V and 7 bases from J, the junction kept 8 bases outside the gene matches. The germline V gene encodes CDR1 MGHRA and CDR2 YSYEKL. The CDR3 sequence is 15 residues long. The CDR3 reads CASSQDPARDSEAFF. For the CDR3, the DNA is TGCGCCAGCAGCCAAGATCCCGCCAGGGACAGTGAAGCTTTCTTT.

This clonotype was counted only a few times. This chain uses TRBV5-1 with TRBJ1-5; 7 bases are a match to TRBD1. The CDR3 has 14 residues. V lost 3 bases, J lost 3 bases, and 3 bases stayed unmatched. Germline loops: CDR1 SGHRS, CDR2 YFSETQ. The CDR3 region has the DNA TGCGCCAGCAGCTACGGGACAGACAATCAGCCCCAGCATTTT. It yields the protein CASSYGTDNQPQHF.

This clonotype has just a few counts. CDR3 nucleotide sequence: TGTGCCAGCAGCCCCAACTGGGGTGGGGGGACCCAGTACTTC. It encodes CASSPNWGGGTQYF. The genes are TRBV5-6 and TRBJ2-5; tentatively, D is TRBD1 or TRBD2 (5 bases each). This CDR3 contains 14 residues. V shed 4 bases and J shed 7 bases, with 17 bases lying between them. Germline assignment: CDR1 SGHDT and CDR2 YYEEEE. The full variable domain, in which reference TRBV5-6 and TRBJ2-5 provide the parts outside the CDR3, is DAGVTQSPTHLIKTRGQQVTLRCSPKSGHDTVSWYQQALGQGPQFIFQYYEEEERQRGNFPDRFSGHQFPNYSSELNVNALLLGDSALYLCASSPNWGGGTQYFGPGTRLLVL.

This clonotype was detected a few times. In nucleotides, the CDR3 is TGTGCCAGCACCGACGGACAGGGGAGCCCTCAGCCCCAGCATTTT. Protein sequence: CASTDGQGSPQPQHF. This rearrangement joins TRBV6-1 to TRBJ1-5; 9 bases line up with TRBD1. The CDR3 runs to 15 residues. Per germline, CDR1 MNHNS and CDR2 SASEGT. J lost 6 bases, V lost 7 bases, and 10 bases had no gene match.

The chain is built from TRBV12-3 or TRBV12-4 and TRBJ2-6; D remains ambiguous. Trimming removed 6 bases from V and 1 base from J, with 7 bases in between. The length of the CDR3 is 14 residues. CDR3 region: CASSLHSGANVLTF. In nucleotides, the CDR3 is TGTGCCAGCAGCCTGCATTCTGGGGCCAACGTCCTGACTTTC.

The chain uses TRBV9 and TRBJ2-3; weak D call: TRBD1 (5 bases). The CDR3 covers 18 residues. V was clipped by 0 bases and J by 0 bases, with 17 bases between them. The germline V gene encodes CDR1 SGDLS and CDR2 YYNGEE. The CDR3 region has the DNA TGTGCCAGCAGCGTAGGCTCAGATGTCCAGGGCAGCACAGATACGCAGTATTTT. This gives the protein CASSVGSDVQGSTDTQYF. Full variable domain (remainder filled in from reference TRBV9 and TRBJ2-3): DSGVTQTPKHLITATGQRVTLRCSPRSGDLSVYWYQQSLDQGLQFLIQYYNGEERAKGNILERFSAQQFPDLHSELNLSSLELGDSALYFCASSVGSDVQGSTDTQYFGPGTRLTVL.